This T cell receptor beta chain is from a study of T-cell reconstitution after alpha-beta-depleted transplantation in children. Whole-study findings and limits: Surviving recipient T cells and thymic progenitors underlay high day-60 TCRbeta diversity in some patients. At the one-year point after transplant, T-cell counts and TCRbeta diversity were found to come mostly from T cells that had been newly produced.

TCRbeta library construction was performed incorporating unique molecular identifiers. TCRdb reprocessed the PCR reads with MiXCR, giving one entry per CDR3 protein. This table has 150,000 to 250,000 distinct CDR3 sequences, approximately 6% appearing once. CDR3 length: 18 amino acids. The germline V gene encodes CDR1 SQVTM and CDR2 ANQGSEA. The V and J ends lost 6 bases and 4 bases respectively, with 28 bases between them. This clonotype was detected many times. Its antigen is as yet unknown. This clonotype was obtained from a girl in the first two years of life with combined immunodeficiency, due to receive a stem cell transplant. Sequenced material: PBMCs, taken before TCRalphabeta/CD19-depleted stem cell transplant. The V gene is TRBV29-1, the J gene TRBJ2-1; D might be TRBD1 (7 bases). CDR3 sequence: CSVEGASLQSSRYNEQFF. The CDR3 coding sequence is TGCAGCGTGGAGGGGGCCTCACTACAGAGTTCGCGATACAATGAGCAGTTCTTC.